Listed below are T cell receptor beta chains from one sample, sequenced in a study of blood T cell repertoires in COVID-19. Using immunoSEQ multiplex PCR, the repertoire was profiled, and TCRdb retains in-frame clones only, with some absent. This table holds fewer than 200,000 clones, 86% found once. The sample consisted of PBMCs or T cells enriched from blood (not recorded which). These receptor sequences come from a woman between 40 and 50 years old in a cohort exposed to, infected with or recovered from COVID-19 (not recorded which). Each CDR3 is given with its conserved first and last residue. Fields, in order: clone size, V gene, D gene, J gene, CDR3 protein, CDR3 DNA. A D gene is named only where the DNA matches it firmly. Expanded clones get a size class; other rows say once, few or many, or leave the size out.

-	TRBV7-2	-	TRBJ1-1	CASSLGQNTEAFF	TGTGCCAGCAGCTTAGGGCAGAACACTGAAGCTTTCTTT
-	TRBV30	-	TRBJ1-3	CAWIDRCGNTIYF	TGTGCCTGGATAGACAGATGTGGAAACACCATATATTTT
many	TRBV7-2	-	TRBJ1-3	CASSSPLESGNTIYF	TGTGCCAGCAGCTCCCCTTTGGAGTCTGGAAACACCATATATTTT
-	TRBV6-1	TRBD1	TRBJ2-2	CASSETGGSTGELFF	TGTGCCAGCAGTGAGACAGGGGGGAGCACCGGGGAGCTGTTTTTT
-	TRBV7-9	-	TRBJ1-2	CASSTLPGSLYGYTF	TGTGCCAGCAGTACTCTCCCCGGTTCACTCTATGGCTACACCTTC
-	TRBV4-2	TRBD2	TRBJ2-3	CASSQAAGVGADTQYF	TGTGCCAGCAGCCAAGCAGCGGGAGTAGGCGCAGATACGCAGTATTTT
-	TRBV11-2	-	TRBJ1-1	CASSTSAGGSNTEAFF	TGTGCCAGCAGCACCTCGGCGGGGGGTTCGAACACTGAAGCTTTCTTT
-	TRBV6-1	TRBD1	TRBJ2-2	CASSERTGGNTGELFF	TGTGCCAGCAGTGAAAGGACAGGGGGAAACACCGGGGAGCTGTTTTTT
-	TRBV13	TRBD1	TRBJ1-5	CASSSRTGSNQPQHF	TGTGCCAGCAGCTCCCGGACAGGGAGCAATCAGCCCCAGCATTTT
few	TRBV12-3/TRBV12-4	-	TRBJ2-7	CASSFRELGEQYF	TGTGCCAGCAGTTTTAGGGAGCTTGGAGAGCAGTACTTC
-	TRBV14	-	TRBJ2-4	CASSQDFGGSDIQYF	TGTGCCAGCAGCCAAGATTTTGGGGGGTCTGACATTCAGTACTTC
few	TRBV9	TRBD1	TRBJ2-7	CASSVGTGVKEQYF	TGTGCCAGCAGCGTCGGGACAGGGGTAAAAGAGCAGTACTTC
-	TRBV7-8	-	TRBJ2-5	CASSLGWAGRYQKETQYF	TGTGCCAGCAGCCTGGGCTGGGCGGGGCGATACCAAAAAGAGACCCAGTACTTC
-	TRBV11-2	-	TRBJ1-1	CASSSRHREWTEAFF	TGTGCCAGCAGCTCCCGGCACAGGGAATGGACTGAAGCTTTCTTT
-	TRBV10-3	-	TRBJ1-1	CAISGQYTEAFF	TGTGCCATCAGCGGACAGTACACTGAAGCTTTCTTT
-	TRBV11-2	-	TRBJ1-3	CASSLTPTPGNTIYF	TGTGCCAGCAGCTTAACCCCGACTCCTGGAAACACCATATATTTT
few	TRBV27	-	TRBJ1-6	CASSLNYANSPLHF	TGTGCCAGCAGTTTAAATTACGCGAATTCACCCCTCCACTTT
-	TRBV7-2	-	TRBJ1-3	CASSLVFGTGHGNTIYF	TGTGCCAGCAGCTTAGTGTTTGGAACAGGACATGGAAACACCATATATTTT
-	TRBV11-3	-	TRBJ2-7	CASSESGSYEQYF	TGTGCCAGCAGCGAGAGCGGGTCCTACGAGCAGTACTTC
-	TRBV7-9	-	TRBJ2-6	CASSPSLGGSGANVLTF	TGTGCCAGCAGTCCCTCACTGGGGGGCTCTGGGGCCAACGTCCTGACTTTC
-	TRBV6-5	TRBD1	TRBJ2-7	CASSRTGEHYEQYF	TGTGCCAGCAGCCGGACAGGGGAACACTACGAGCAGTACTTC
-	TRBV28	-	TRBJ1-2	CASSIPNTDLYGYTF	TGTGCCAGCAGTATCCCGAACACCGATCTCTATGGCTACACCTTC
-	TRBV5-1	TRBD1	TRBJ2-6	CASSLVQGALGANVLTF	TGCGCCAGCAGCTTGGTACAGGGGGCTTTGGGGGCCAACGTCCTGACTTTC
-	TRBV28	-	TRBJ1-2	CASSPRANYGYTF	TGTGCCAGCAGTCCTCGGGCTAACTATGGCTACACCTTC
-	TRBV5-4	TRBD1	TRBJ1-2	CASSRLGTGEGYTF	TGTGCCAGCAGCCGCCTCGGGACAGGGGAAGGCTACACCTTC
once	TRBV24-1	-	TRBJ2-1	CATGGRGYNEQFF	TGTGCCACCGGTGGGCGGGGATACAATGAGCAGTTCTTC
-	TRBV9	-	TRBJ2-7	CASSVYPGPYEQYF	TGTGCCAGCAGCGTATATCCAGGCCCCTACGAGCAGTACTTC
-	TRBV2	-	TRBJ1-4	CASTSRDSVEKLFF	TGTGCCAGCACTTCCCGGGACTCGGTCGAAAAACTGTTTTTT
-	TRBV7-9	-	TRBJ1-1	CASSLTGNTEAFF	TGTGCCAGCAGCTTAACAGGGAACACTGAAGCTTTCTTT
-	TRBV4-1	-	TRBJ1-1	CASSQDLVRGDITNTEAFF	TGCGCCAGCAGCCAAGATTTGGTACGGGGTGACATCACGAACACTGAAGCTTTCTTT
-	TRBV27	-	TRBJ2-7	CASSVRGPSYEQYF	TGTGCCAGCAGTGTCCGTGGGCCCAGCTACGAGCAGTACTTC